This T cell receptor beta chain originates from a study of cytomegalovirus exposure and HLA in healthy donors. Study outcomes and limitations: Later analysis placed DRB1 highest and HLA-C lowest in TCR association rates, which differed by HLA locus.

The study ran its PCR with 60 Vbeta and 13 Jbeta primers. Data came from immunoSEQ multiplex PCR; TCRdb stores just in-frame clones and leaves some out. The table records 110,000 to 150,000 clones, roughly four fifths of them present only once. On this clone: Antigen unknown.

V trimming: 3 bases; J trimming: 0 bases; junction bases outside the gene matches: 14. CDR1 is LGHNA and CDR2 is YNFKEQ in the germline V gene. The CDR3 spans 20 residues. This receptor was obtained from a woman in her sixties or seventies in good health and CMV-seropositive. This chain links TRBV4-2 with TRBJ2-4, with 10 bases that match TRBD2. The source material was PBMCs. In DNA form, the CDR3 reads TGTGCCAGCAGCCAGGGGGGGAAGGTCGGACTAGCGGAAGCCAAAAACATTCAGTACTTC. Its translation: CASSQGGKVGLAEAKNIQYF.